This T cell receptor (beta chain) came from a study of monozygotic twins with inflammatory bowel disease. No DNA is given; TCRdb re-called the 5' RACE reads and lists each CDR3 protein once. In all, the sample yields approximately 340,000 distinct CDR3 sequences. CDR3 length: 13 residues. CDR1 is DFQATT, CDR2 SNEGSKA, per germline (reference sequence). The origin of this receptor is a human donor with ulcerative colitis or Crohn's disease, or a healthy co-twin of an affected twin (not recorded which). The sequenced sample consisted of blood. The V gene is TRBV20-1, the J gene TRBJ1-5; TCRdb names TRBD1, which stays unverified in the absence of DNA. This CDR3 is CSARKVGDQPQHF.